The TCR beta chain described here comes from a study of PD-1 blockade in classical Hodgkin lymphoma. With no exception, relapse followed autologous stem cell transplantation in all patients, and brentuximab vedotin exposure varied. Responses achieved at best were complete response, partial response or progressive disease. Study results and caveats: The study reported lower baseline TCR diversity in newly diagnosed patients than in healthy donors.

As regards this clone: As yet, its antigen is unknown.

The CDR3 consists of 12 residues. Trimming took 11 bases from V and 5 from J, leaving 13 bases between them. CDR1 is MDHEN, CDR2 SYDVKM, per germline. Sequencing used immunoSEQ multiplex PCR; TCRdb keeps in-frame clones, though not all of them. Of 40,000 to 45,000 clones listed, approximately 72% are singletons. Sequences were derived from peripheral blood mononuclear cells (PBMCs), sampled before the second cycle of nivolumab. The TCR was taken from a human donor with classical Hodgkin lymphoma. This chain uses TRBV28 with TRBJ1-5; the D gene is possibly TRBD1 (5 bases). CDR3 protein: CASGHPYQPQHF. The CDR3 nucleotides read TGTGCCTCAGGACACCCTTATCAGCCCCAGCATTTT. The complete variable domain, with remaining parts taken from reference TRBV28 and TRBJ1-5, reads DVKVTQSSRYLVKRTGEKVFLECVQDMDHENMFWYRQDPGLGLRLIYFSYDVKMKEKGDIPEGYSVSREKKERFSLILESASTNQTSMYLCASGHPYQPQHFGDGTRLSIL.